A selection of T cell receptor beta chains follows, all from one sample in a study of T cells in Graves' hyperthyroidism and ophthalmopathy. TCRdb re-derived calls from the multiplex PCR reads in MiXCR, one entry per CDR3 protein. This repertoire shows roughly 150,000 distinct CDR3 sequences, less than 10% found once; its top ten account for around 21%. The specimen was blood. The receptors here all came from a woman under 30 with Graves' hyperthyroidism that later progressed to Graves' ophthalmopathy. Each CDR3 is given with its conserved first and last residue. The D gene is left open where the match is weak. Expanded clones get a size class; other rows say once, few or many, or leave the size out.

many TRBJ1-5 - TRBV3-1 CASSPTDRPPQHF TGTGCCAGCAGCCCTACGGACAGACCACCCCAGCATTTT
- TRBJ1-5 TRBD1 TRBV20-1 CSARFGSGTGLGNNQPQHF TGCAGTGCTAGATTCGGGTCCGGGACAGGGCTCGGGAACAATCAGCCCCAGCATTTT
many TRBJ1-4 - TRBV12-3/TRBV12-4 CASSPRGQGSGEKLFF TGTGCCAGCAGTCCCCGAGGACAAGGCTCGGGCGAAAAACTGTTTTTT
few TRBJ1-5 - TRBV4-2 CASSQDGSQPQHF TGTGCCAGCAGCCAAGATGGGAGTCAGCCCCAGCATTTT
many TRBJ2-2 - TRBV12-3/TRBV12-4 CASSFWGKNTGELFF TGTGCCAGCAGTTTTTGGGGCAAGAACACCGGGGAGCTGTTTTTT
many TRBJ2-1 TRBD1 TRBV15 CATSDDRGSYNEQFF TGTGCCACCAGCGACGACAGGGGTTCCTACAATGAGCAGTTCTTC
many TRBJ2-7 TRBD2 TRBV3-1 CASRPSGRLKALEQYF TGTGCCAGCAGGCCTAGCGGGAGACTCAAAGCGCTCGAGCAGTACTTC
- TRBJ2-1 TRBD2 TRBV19 CASGLGTSNEQFF TGTGCCAGTGGATTAGGGACTAGTAATGAGCAGTTCTTC
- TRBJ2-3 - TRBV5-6 CASSLPGKNTDTQYF TGTGCCAGCAGCTTGCCAGGGAAAAACACAGATACGCAGTATTTT
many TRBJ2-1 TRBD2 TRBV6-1 CASKEWTSGGSNEQFF TGTGCCAGCAAAGAATGGACTAGCGGGGGGTCCAATGAGCAGTTCTTC
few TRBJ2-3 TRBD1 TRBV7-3 CASSFPGQGGDTQYF TGTGCCAGCAGCTTCCCCGGACAGGGGGGAGATACGCAGTATTTT
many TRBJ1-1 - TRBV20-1 CSARQTDTEAFF TGCAGTGCTCGACAGACGGACACTGAAGCTTTCTTT
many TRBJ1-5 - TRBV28 CASSFVSGGQPQHF TGTGCCAGCAGTTTTGTCAGTGGGGGACAGCCCCAGCATTTT
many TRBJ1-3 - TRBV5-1 CASSFADISSGNTIYF TGCGCCAGCAGCTTTGCGGACATCTCCTCTGGAAACACCATATATTTT
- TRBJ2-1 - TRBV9 CASNPEDFSYNEQFF TGTGCCAGCAACCCAGAGGACTTTTCCTACAATGAGCAGTTCTTC
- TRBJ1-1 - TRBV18 CASSRADLNTEAFF TGTGCCAGCTCCCGAGCGGACCTTAACACTGAAGCTTTCTTT